The 24 T cell receptor beta chains below all came from one sample that was sequenced in a study of CD8+ T cells in alopecia areata. Stated treatment: oral pan-JAK inhibitor, 5-10 mg twice daily. Extracted RNA was reverse transcribed into cDNA, the sequencing template. The method was immunoSEQ multiplex PCR; TCRdb's version includes in-frame clones alone and lacks a portion of them. The sample lists more than 95,000 clones, 70% to 90% occurring once. This specimen consisted of CD8+ T cells sorted from blood, obtained at roughly week 30, from a patient treated with tofacitinib. These receptors all stem from a human donor with alopecia areata.

The V and J genes are TRBV5-1 and TRBJ2-1, with 16 bases matching TRBD2. From germline, CDR1 is SGHRS and CDR2 YFSETQ. V shed 3 bases and J 3 bases; nucleotides not matched to a gene: 6. The CDR3 extends over 18 amino acids. The CDR3 DNA reads TGCGCCAGCAGCTCCGGGACTAGCGGGGGGGCCATCTACAATGAGCAGTTCTTC. This encodes CASSSGTSGGAIYNEQFF.

The chain combines TRBV29-1 with TRBJ2-1; TRBD2 agrees at 12 bases. The CDR3 extends over 14 amino acids. CDR1 and CDR2 (germline): SQVTM, ANQGSEA. V shed 3 bases and J 6 bases; nucleotides not matched to a gene: 3. CDR3: CSVDETSGGNEQFF. DNA of the CDR3: TGCAGCGTTGATGAGACTAGCGGGGGCAATGAGCAGTTCTTC.

V and J are TRBV25-1 and TRBJ2-5, with TRBD1 as a possible D gene (7 bases). The last part of the DNA fits TRBJ2-7 better; the J call may be wrong. Germline CDR1 reads MGHDK; CDR2 reads SYGVNS. There are 16 residues in the CDR3. CDR3 in amino acids: CASSEGWRGLSNEQYF. In nucleotides, the CDR3 is TGTGCCAGCAGTGAAGGCTGGAGGGGGCTTTCGAACGAGCAGTACTTC.

This clone was counted only a few times. The V and J genes are TRBV12-5 and TRBJ2-1; 8 bases line up with TRBD1. Germline CDR1 reads LGHNT; CDR2 reads FRNRAP. With V trimmed by 2 bases and J by 10 bases, 16 bases remained unmatched. The CDR3 totals 17 residues. The CDR3 protein is CASGLMTGQGMTWEQFF. The CDR3 DNA sequence: TGTGCTAGTGGTTTGATGACAGGACAGGGAATGACTTGGGAGCAGTTCTTC.

This rearrangement joins TRBV9 to TRBJ2-3, with 11 positions matching TRBD2. The V segment lost 4 bases and the J segment 5 bases; nucleotides outside the gene matches: 6. The CDR3 runs 15 residues. Germline-derived CDR1 and CDR2 are SGDLS and YYNGEE. The CDR3 bases are TGTGCCAGCAGCTATAGCGGGGGGGCCAAAGATACGCAGTATTTT. Protein sequence: CASSYSGGAKDTQYF.

The J gene is TRBJ1-4, the V gene TRBV4-1; possible D gene TRBD1, 5 bases. Per germline, CDR1 MGHRA and CDR2 YSYEKL. Trimming stripped 0 bases from V and 6 bases from J, with 14 bases between. The CDR3 has 16 amino acids. The CDR3 DNA reads as TGCGCCAGCAGCCAAGAAGCCCCCTCAGGGTATGAAAAACTGTTTTTT. The encoded protein is CASSQEAPSGYEKLFF.

The chain recombines TRBV9 with TRBJ2-2, with TRBD1 identical over 7 bases. This CDR3 comprises 15 residues. Losses at the gene ends were 2 bases for V and 4 bases for J; bases not matched to a gene: 5. The germline CDR1 and CDR2 sequences are SGDLS and YYNGEE. As DNA, the CDR3 is TGTGCCAGCAGCGTCCGGGACAGTCTCACCGGGGAGCTGTTTTTT. Protein sequence: CASSVRDSLTGELFF.

By its share, this clone is medium-sized (0.01 to 0.1%). The chain employs TRBV7-9 and TRBJ2-1, with TRBD2 as a possible D gene (6 bases). Trimming left V 7 bases short and J 3 bases short, with 16 bases between. From germline, CDR1 is SEHNR and CDR2 FQNEAQ (reference sequence). CDR3 length: 15 residues. CDR3 bases: TGTGCCAGCACCCAGAGCGAGACTAGCTACAATGAGCAGTTCTTC. The encoded protein is CASTQSETSYNEQFF.

This chain joins TRBV7-8 and TRBJ2-4, with D possibly TRBD2 on 5 matching bases. Germline V gene sequence: CDR1 SGHVS, CDR2 FQNEAQ. The CDR3 totals 15 residues. The germline V and J ends were trimmed by 3 bases and 5 bases, with 14 bases remaining between them. CDR3 loop: CASSLREESQNIQYF. The CDR3 region has the DNA TGTGCCAGCAGCTTGAGGGAAGAAAGCCAAAACATTCAGTACTTC.

The table lists this clone with a few counts. J is TRBJ2-5 and V is TRBV9; D remains unclear. The assigned J gene may be wrong: the sequence end matches TRBJ2-7 better. The CDR3 runs 14 residues. Looked up from germline, CDR1 is SGDLS and CDR2 is YYNGEE. The CDR3 bases are TGTGCCAGCAGCGCCTATGGAGTGGGGTACGAGCAGTACTTC. This translates into CASSAYGVGYEQYF.

CDR3 amino acids: CASSFGAQGEKLFF. The CDR3 region has the DNA TGTGCCAGCAGCTTTGGGGCCCAAGGCGAAAAACTGTTTTTT. The chain joins TRBV12-1 to TRBJ1-4; no DNA check was done on the table's D call, TRBD1. TRBV12-1 corresponds to a pseudogene. The CDR3 runs 14 residues.

The chain recombines TRBV7-3 with TRBJ2-1; D is unresolved. The CDR3 extends over 16 amino acids. Trimming removed 2 bases at V and 0 bases at J, with 11 bases between. Per the germline V gene, CDR1 is SGHTA and CDR2 is FQGTGA. In DNA form, the CDR3 reads TGTGCCAGCAGCTTAGATGGGGTCCTCTCCTACAATGAGCAGTTCTTC. Amino acid sequence: CASSLDGVLSYNEQFF.

The chain carries TRBV6-5 and TRBJ2-3; 9 bases fit TRBD2. There are 15 residues in the CDR3. Germline trimming cut 4 bases from V and 1 base from J; bases unmatched to any gene: 3. Germline CDR1 reads MNHEY; CDR2 reads SVGAGI. CDR3 sequence: CASSSLAGGTDTQYF. For the CDR3, the DNA is TGTGCCAGCAGTTCCTTAGCGGGAGGCACAGATACGCAGTATTTT.

This clone has more than one count but fewer than ten. This chain links TRBV5-1 with TRBJ2-1, with 9 bases aligning to TRBD2. Trimming at V came to 7 bases and at J to 4 bases, leaving 3 bases not matched to a gene. Germline-derived CDR1 and CDR2 are SGHRS and YFSETQ. The CDR3 is 13 amino acids. CDR3 loop: CASQREEYNEQFF. The CDR3 DNA is TGCGCCAGCCAGCGGGAGGAATACAATGAGCAGTTCTTC.

The chain carries TRBV6-5 and TRBJ2-3, with TRBD1 matching over 10 bases. From germline, CDR1 is MNHEY and CDR2 SVGAGI. CDR3 size: 15 residues. The V segment lost 8 bases and the J segment 2 bases; nucleotides outside the gene matches: 7. CDR3 protein: CASSMTGGYTDTQYF. The CDR3 coding sequence is TGTGCCAGCTCTATGACAGGGGGCTACACAGATACGCAGTATTTT.

In this sample, this clone turned up once. The genes are TRBV27 and TRBJ1-5; TRBD1 is a possible D gene (5 bases). CDR1 and CDR2 from the germline V gene are MNHEY and SMNVEV (reference sequence). Trimming removed 0 bases from V and 3 bases from J, with 15 bases in between. There are 17 residues in the CDR3. Here the CDR3 reads CASSLSGRVSDNQPQHF. DNA for the CDR3: TGTGCCAGCAGTTTATCCGGCAGGGTCTCTGACAATCAGCCCCAGCATTTT.

This clone was counted a few times. The CDR3 DNA is TGTGCCAGCAGTGAAGCGAGGGAGCTAGGCACTGAAGCTTTCTTT. Amino acid sequence: CASSEARELGTEAFF. The genes are TRBV6-1 and TRBJ1-1; D is uncertain. The CDR3 totals 15 residues. The germline V and J ends were trimmed by 0 bases and 4 bases, with 12 bases remaining between them. Germline V gene lookup returns CDR1 MNHNS and CDR2 SASEGT.

This rearrangement joins TRBV29-1 to TRBJ2-7; D tentatively fits TRBD1 or TRBD2 (5 bases each). Trimming took off 4 bases at V and 2 bases at J, with 9 bases between the two ends. This CDR3 contains 12 residues. Germline lookup yields CDR1 SQVTM and CDR2 ANQGSEA. The CDR3, as DNA: TGCAGCGTTGGGGACGGCACCTACGAGCAGTACTTC. Encoded protein: CSVGDGTYEQYF.

This clone was recorded only once. V and J are TRBV7-6 and TRBJ2-1; D unresolved. V was clipped by 5 bases and J by 7 bases, with 9 bases between them. This CDR3 region has 12 residues. Looked up from germline, CDR1 is SGHVS and CDR2 is FNYEAQ. This CDR3 is CASSDLVNEQFF. Here the CDR3 DNA reads TGTGCCAGCAGCGATCTAGTTAATGAGCAGTTCTTC.

The chain combines TRBV7-9 with TRBJ2-1; 12 bases match TRBD2. The CDR3 has 16 residues. V shed 5 bases and J 5 bases; nucleotides not matched to a gene: 7. Germline V gene lookup returns CDR1 SEHNR and CDR2 FQNEAQ (reference sequence). CDR3 region: CASSQTGLAGHNEQFF. CDR3 nucleotides: TGTGCCAGCAGCCAGACCGGACTAGCGGGGCACAATGAGCAGTTCTTC.

This chain joins TRBV11-2 and TRBJ2-5; possible D gene TRBD2, 6 bases. Germline loops: CDR1 SGHAT, CDR2 FQNNGV. The length of the CDR3 is 13 residues. V gave up 5 bases and J gave up 10 bases, with 17 bases separating them. CDR3 in amino acids: CASSPPLGSVQYF. In nucleotides, the CDR3 is TGTGCCAGCAGCCCTCCTCTCGGGAGTGTCCAGTACTTC.

The chain recombines TRBV15 with TRBJ2-1; D remains ambiguous. V lost 7 bases and J lost 2, with 12 bases in between. Germline values: CDR1 LNHNV, CDR2 YYDKDF (reference sequence). This CDR3 is built from 14 residues. CDR3 sequence reads: CATTVGPPYNEQFF. DNA for the CDR3: TGTGCCACCACCGTTGGGCCCCCCTACAATGAGCAGTTCTTC.

This clone occurred once. V usage is TRBV5-1 and J usage is TRBJ2-3; 8 bases align to TRBD2. In germline, CDR1 is SGHRS, CDR2 YFSETQ. J gave up 1 base and V 0 bases, and 13 bases lay outside the gene matches. The CDR3 runs 19 residues. CDR3 DNA: TGCGCCAGCAGCTTGGAACACCCGATAGCGGGGAGCGGCACAGATACGCAGTATTTT. Translated: CASSLEHPIAGSGTDTQYF.

This chain connects TRBV7-9 to TRBJ2-2; TRBD2 agrees at 11 bases. CDR1 SEHNR and CDR2 FQNEAQ come from the germline V gene (reference sequence). V was pared by 5 bases and J by 1 base, with 12 bases of the junction left unmatched. CDR3 length: 19 amino acids. As DNA, the CDR3 is TGTGCCAGCAGCCCTAGCGGGAGGAGCGGGCAACAGAACACCGGGGAGCTGTTTTTT. Translating it yields CASSPSGRSGQQNTGELFF.